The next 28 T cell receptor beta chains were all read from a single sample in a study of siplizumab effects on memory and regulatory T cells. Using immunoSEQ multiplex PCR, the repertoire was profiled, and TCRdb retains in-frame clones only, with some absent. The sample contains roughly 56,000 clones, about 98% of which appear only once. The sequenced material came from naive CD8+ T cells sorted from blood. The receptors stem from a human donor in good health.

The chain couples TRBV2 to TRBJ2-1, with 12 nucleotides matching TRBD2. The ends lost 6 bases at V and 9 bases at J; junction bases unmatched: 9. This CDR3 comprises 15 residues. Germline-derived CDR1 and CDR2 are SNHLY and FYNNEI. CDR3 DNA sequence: TGTGCCAGCAGCGATCCCGGGACTAGCGGGTTTGAGCAGTTCTTC. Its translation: CASSDPGTSGFEQFF. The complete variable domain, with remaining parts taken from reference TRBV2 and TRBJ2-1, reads EPEVTQTPSHQVTQMGQEVILRCVPISNHLYFYWYRQILGQKVEFLVSFYNNEISEKSEIFDDQFSVERPDGSNFTLKIRSTKLEDSAMYFCASSDPGTSGFEQFFGPGTRLTVL.

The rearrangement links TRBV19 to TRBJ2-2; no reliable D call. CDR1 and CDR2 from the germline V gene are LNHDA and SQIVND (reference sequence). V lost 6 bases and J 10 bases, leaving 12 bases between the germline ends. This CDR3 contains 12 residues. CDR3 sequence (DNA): TGTGCCAGTAGCTTACGAAGTACGGAGCTGTTTTTT. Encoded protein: CASSLRSTELFF.

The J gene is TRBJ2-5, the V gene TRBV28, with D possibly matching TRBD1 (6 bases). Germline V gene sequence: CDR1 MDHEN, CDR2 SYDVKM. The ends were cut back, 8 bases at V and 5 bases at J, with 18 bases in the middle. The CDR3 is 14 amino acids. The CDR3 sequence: CASDNQGTGETQYF. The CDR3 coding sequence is TGTGCCAGCGACAACCAGGGGACGGGGGAGACCCAGTACTTC.

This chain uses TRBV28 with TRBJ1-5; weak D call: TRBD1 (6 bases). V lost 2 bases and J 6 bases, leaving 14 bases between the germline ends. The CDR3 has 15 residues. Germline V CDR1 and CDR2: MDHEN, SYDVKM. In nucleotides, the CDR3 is TGTGCCAGCAGTTTAACCCCCGGGGGCCTTCAGCCCCAGCATTTT. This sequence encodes CASSLTPGGLQPQHF.

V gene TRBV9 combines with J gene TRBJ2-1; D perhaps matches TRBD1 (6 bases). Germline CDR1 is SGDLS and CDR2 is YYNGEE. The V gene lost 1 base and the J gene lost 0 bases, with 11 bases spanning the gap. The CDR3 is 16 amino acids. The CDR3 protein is CASSVNRDNSYNEQFF. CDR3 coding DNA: TGTGCCAGCAGCGTAAATAGGGACAACTCCTACAATGAGCAGTTCTTC.

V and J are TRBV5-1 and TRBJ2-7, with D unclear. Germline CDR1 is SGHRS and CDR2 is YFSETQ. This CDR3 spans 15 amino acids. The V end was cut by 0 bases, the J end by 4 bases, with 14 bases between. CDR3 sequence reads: CASSLEFGIWYEQYF. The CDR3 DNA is TGCGCCAGCAGCTTGGAGTTTGGGATCTGGTACGAGCAGTACTTC.

CDR3 DNA sequence: TGTGCCAGCAGTGACGGCCTAGCGGGAGTATCCGGGGAGCTGTTTTTT. This gives the protein CASSDGLAGVSGELFF. The genes are TRBV6-4 and TRBJ2-2, with TRBD2 identical over 10 bases. V was pared by 2 bases and J by 6 bases, with 6 bases of the junction left unmatched. The germline CDR1 and CDR2 sequences are MRHNA and SNTAGT. The CDR3 has 16 residues.

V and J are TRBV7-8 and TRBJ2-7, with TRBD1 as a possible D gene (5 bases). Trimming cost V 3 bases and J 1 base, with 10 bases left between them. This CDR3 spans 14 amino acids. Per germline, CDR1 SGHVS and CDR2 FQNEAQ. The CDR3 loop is CASSFDSLSYEQYF. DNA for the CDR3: TGTGCCAGCAGCTTTGACAGTCTTTCCTACGAGCAGTACTTC.

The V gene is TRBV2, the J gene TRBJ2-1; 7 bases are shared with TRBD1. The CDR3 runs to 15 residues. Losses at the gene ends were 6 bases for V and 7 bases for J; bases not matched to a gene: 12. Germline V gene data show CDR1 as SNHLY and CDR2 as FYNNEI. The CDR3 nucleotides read TGTGCCAGCAGGCGCCAGACAGGGTTTGATAATGAGCAGTTCTTC. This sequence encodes CASRRQTGFDNEQFF. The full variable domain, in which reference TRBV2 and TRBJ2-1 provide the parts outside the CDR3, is EPEVTQTPSHQVTQMGQEVILRCVPISNHLYFYWYRQILGQKVEFLVSFYNNEISEKSEIFDDQFSVERPDGSNFTLKIRSTKLEDSAMYFCASRRQTGFDNEQFFGPGTRLTVL.

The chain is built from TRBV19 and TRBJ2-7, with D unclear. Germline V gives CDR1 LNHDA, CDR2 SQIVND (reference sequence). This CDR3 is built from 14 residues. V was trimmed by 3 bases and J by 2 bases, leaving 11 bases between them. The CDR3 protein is CASSIEFSTYEQYF. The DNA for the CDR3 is TGTGCCAGTAGTATCGAGTTCTCGACCTACGAGCAGTACTTC.

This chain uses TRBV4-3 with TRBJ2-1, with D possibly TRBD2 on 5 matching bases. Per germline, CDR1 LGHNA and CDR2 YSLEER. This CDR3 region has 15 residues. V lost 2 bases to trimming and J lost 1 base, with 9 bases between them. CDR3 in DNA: TGCGCCAGCAGCCAATCCACTAGTTCCTACAATGAGCAGTTCTTC. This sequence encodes CASSQSTSSYNEQFF.

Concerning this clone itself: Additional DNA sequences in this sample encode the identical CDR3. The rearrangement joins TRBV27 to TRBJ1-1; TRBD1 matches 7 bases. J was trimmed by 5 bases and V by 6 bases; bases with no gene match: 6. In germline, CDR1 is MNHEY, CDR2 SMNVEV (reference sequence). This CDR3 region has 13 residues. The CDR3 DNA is TGTGCCAGCAGACTCGACAGGGCGACTGAAGCTTTCTTT. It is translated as CASRLDRATEAFF.

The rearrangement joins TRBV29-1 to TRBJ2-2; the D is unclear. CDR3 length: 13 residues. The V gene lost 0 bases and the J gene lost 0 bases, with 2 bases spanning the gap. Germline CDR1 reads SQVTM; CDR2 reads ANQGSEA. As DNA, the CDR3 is TGCAGCGTTGAAGAAGCGAACACCGGGGAGCTGTTTTTT. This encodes CSVEEANTGELFF.

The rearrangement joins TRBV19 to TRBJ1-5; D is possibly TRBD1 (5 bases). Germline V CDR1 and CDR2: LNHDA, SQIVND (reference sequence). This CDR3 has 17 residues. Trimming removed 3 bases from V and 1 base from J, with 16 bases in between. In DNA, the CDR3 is TGTGCCAGTAGTATCAGTTCCAGGGCGATAAGCAATCAGCCCCAGCATTTT. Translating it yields CASSISSRAISNQPQHF.

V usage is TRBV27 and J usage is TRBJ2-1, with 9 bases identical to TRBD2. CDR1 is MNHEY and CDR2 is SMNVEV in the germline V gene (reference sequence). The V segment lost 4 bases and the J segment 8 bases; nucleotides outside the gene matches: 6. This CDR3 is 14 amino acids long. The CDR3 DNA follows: TGTGCCAGCAGTTCGTTGGGACTAGCCTATGAGCAGTTCTTC. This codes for CASSSLGLAYEQFF.

DNA of the CDR3: TGTGCCAGCAGCTCGACAGGGGATAGCAATCAGCCCCAGCATTTT. Translation: CASSSTGDSNQPQHF. This chain connects TRBV9 to TRBJ1-5, with TRBD1 matching 8 bases. After removal of 4 bases from V and 0 bases from J, the junction contained 3 bases not matched to a gene. The CDR3 is 15 residues long. CDR1 SGDLS and CDR2 YYNGEE come from the germline V gene. Full variable domain (rest looked up from reference TRBV9 and TRBJ1-5): DSGVTQTPKHLITATGQRVTLRCSPRSGDLSVYWYQQSLDQGLQFLIQYYNGEERAKGNILERFSAQQFPDLHSELNLSSLELGDSALYFCASSSTGDSNQPQHFGDGTRLSIL.

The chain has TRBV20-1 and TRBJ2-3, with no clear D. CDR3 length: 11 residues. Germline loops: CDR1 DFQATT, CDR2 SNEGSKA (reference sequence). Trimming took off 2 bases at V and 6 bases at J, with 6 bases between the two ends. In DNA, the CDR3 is TGCAGTGCTAGAAGTGCGGATACGCAGTATTTT. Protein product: CSARSADTQYF.

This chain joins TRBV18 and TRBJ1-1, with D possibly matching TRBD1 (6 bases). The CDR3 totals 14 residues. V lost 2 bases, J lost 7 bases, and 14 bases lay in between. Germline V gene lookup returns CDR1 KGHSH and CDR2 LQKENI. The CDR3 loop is CASSPTGGRGEAFF. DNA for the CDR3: TGTGCCAGCTCACCAACCGGGGGGCGGGGTGAAGCTTTCTTT. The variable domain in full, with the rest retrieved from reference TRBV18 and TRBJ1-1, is NAGVMQNPRHLVRRRGQEARLRCSPMKGHSHVYWYRQLPEEGLKFMVYLQKENIIDESGMPKERFSAEFPKEGPSILRIQQVVRGDSAAYFCASSPTGGRGEAFFGQGTRLTVV.

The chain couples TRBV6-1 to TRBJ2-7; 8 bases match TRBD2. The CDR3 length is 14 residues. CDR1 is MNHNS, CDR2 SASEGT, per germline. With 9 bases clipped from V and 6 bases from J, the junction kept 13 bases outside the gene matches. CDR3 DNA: TGTGCCAGTTACAAATCCGGACTAGCCGGCGAGCAGTACTTC. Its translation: CASYKSGLAGEQYF.

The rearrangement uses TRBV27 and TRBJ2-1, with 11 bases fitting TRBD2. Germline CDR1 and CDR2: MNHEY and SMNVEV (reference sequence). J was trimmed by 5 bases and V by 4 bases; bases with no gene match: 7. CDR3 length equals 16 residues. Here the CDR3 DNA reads TGTGCCAGCAGTTCGGGGACTAGCGGATCACACAATGAGCAGTTCTTC. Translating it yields CASSSGTSGSHNEQFF.

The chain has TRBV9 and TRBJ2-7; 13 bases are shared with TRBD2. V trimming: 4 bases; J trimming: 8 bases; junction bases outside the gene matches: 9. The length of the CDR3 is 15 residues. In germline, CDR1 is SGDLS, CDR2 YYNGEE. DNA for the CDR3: TGTGCCAGCAGCCAACTCGGACTAGCGGGAGATAAGCAGTACTTC. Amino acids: CASSQLGLAGDKQYF.

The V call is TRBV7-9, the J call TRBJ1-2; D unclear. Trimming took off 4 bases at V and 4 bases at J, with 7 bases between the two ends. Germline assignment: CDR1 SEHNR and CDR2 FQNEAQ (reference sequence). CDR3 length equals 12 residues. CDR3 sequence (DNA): TGTGCCAGCAGCTCTAGCAGCTATGGCTACACCTTC. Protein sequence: CASSSSSYGYTF.

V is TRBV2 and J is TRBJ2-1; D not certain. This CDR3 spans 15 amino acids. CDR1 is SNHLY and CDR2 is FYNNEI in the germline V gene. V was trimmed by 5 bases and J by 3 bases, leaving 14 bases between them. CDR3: CASSLEDTFYNEQFF. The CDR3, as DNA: TGTGCCAGCAGTCTAGAGGATACCTTCTACAATGAGCAGTTCTTC. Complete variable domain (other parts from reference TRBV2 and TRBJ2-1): EPEVTQTPSHQVTQMGQEVILRCVPISNHLYFYWYRQILGQKVEFLVSFYNNEISEKSEIFDDQFSVERPDGSNFTLKIRSTKLEDSAMYFCASSLEDTFYNEQFFGPGTRLTVL.

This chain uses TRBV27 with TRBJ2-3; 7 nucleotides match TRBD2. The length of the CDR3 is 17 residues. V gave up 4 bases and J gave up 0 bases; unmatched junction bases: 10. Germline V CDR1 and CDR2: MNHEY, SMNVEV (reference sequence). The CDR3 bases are TGTGCCAGCAGTTCCCTACTGGCTAGCGGAAGCACAGATACGCAGTATTTT. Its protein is CASSSLLASGSTDTQYF.

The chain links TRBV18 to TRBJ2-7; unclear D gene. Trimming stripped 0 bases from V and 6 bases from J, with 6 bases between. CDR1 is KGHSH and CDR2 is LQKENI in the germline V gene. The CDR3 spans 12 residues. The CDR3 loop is CASSPPMGEQYF. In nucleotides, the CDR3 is TGTGCCAGCTCACCACCCATGGGCGAGCAGTACTTC.

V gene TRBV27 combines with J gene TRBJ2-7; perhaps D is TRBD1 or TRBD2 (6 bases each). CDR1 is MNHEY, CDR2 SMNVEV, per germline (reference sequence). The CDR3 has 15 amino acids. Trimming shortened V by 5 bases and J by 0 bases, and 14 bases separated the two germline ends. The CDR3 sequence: CASSEGGGYSYEQYF. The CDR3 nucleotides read TGTGCCAGCAGTGAGGGGGGCGGCTACTCCTACGAGCAGTACTTC.

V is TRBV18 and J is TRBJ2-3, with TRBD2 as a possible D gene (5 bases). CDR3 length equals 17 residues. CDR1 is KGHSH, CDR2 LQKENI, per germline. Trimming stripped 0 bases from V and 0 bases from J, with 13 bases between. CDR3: CASSPPAGETSTDTQYF. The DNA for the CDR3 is TGTGCCAGCTCACCACCGGCCGGGGAAACTAGCACAGATACGCAGTATTTT.

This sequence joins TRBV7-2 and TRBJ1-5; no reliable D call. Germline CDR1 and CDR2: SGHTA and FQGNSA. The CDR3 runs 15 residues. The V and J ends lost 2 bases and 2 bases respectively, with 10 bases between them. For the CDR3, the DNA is TGTGCCAGCAGCTTACCGGGGATCGGCAATCAGCCCCAGCATTTT. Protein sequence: CASSLPGIGNQPQHF.